These 17 T cell receptor beta chains share one sample of origin, sequenced in a study of preoperative IRX-2 immunotherapy in early breast cancer. Measured with immunoSEQ multiplex PCR; TCRdb has only the in-frame clones, and not every one. The sample has about 7,700 clones; around 81% are singletons. Treatment denoted: preoperative locoregional IRX-2 cytokine immunotherapy. The sequenced sample was tumor tissue, obtained after IRX-2 immunotherapy. Source of these receptors: a human donor with breast cancer.

The V call is TRBV10-3, the J call TRBJ1-4, with D unresolved. V lost 2 bases and J lost 4, with 8 bases in between. Germline V gives CDR1 ENHRY, CDR2 SYGVKD. This CDR3 comprises 14 residues. CDR3 in amino acids: CAISEVRLNEKLFF. Here the CDR3 DNA reads TGTGCCATCAGTGAGGTTCGGCTTAATGAAAAACTGTTTTTT.

The CDR3 loop is CASSLVYGADTGELFF. The CDR3 DNA reads as TGCGCCAGCAGCTTGGTATATGGGGCCGACACCGGGGAGCTGTTTTTT. This sequence joins TRBV23-1 and TRBJ2-2, with D possibly being TRBD1 (5 bases). TRBV23-1 is an open reading frame, and its role is uncertain. Deletions cut 6 bases from V and 3 bases from J, with 17 bases between. There are 16 residues in the CDR3.

The chain uses TRBV11-3 and TRBJ2-3, with 10 bases fitting TRBD1. V lost 5 bases, J lost 2 bases, and 4 bases stayed unmatched. CDR1 and CDR2 (germline): SGHNT, YENEEA. The CDR3 extends over 15 amino acids. CDR3 sequence reads: CASSRGQGITDTQYF. DNA for the CDR3: TGTGCCAGCAGCCGGGGACAGGGGATCACAGATACGCAGTATTTT. Together with reference TRBV11-3 and TRBJ2-3, the CDR3 gives the full variable domain: EAGVVQSPRYKIIEKKQPVAFWCNPISGHNTLYWYLQNLGQGPELLIRYENEEAVDDSQLPKDRFSAERLKGVDSTLKIQPAELGDSAVYLCASSRGQGITDTQYFGPGTRLTVL.

The J gene is TRBJ2-2, the V gene TRBV6-8; tentative D call: TRBD1 (8 bases). This CDR3 has 14 residues. The germline V gene has CDR1 MNHGY and CDR2 SAAAGT. V lost 7 bases, J lost 6 bases, and 15 bases lay in between. CDR3 in DNA: TGTGCCAGCAAAAGGACAGGGAGGGCCGGGGAGCTGTTTTTT. Its protein is CASKRTGRAGELFF.

The J gene is TRBJ2-7, the V gene TRBV28; D is tentatively TRBD1 or TRBD2 (6 bases each). Germline CDR1 is MDHEN and CDR2 is SYDVKM. V gave up 5 bases and J gave up 9 bases, with 20 bases separating them. The CDR3 extends over 14 amino acids. The CDR3 nucleotides are TGTGCCAGCAGTACCCCCGGAGGGGGTAAAGTGCAGTACTTC. Amino acids: CASSTPGGGKVQYF.

This chain connects TRBV7-6 to TRBJ2-1, with D maybe TRBD2 (7 bases). Germline-derived CDR1 and CDR2 are SGHVS and FNYEAQ. The length of the CDR3 is 16 residues. V was shortened by 5 bases and J by 3 bases, with 17 bases between the two germline ends. Here the CDR3 reads CASSQGRGAFYNEQFF. The CDR3 DNA follows: TGTGCCAGCAGCCAAGGACGGGGGGCGTTCTACAATGAGCAGTTCTTC.

This chain uses TRBV6-8 with TRBJ2-7, with a weak D call TRBD2 (6 bases). Trimming stripped 7 bases from V and 8 bases from J, with 18 bases between. The CDR3 length is 13 residues. The V gene's germline CDR1 is MNHGY and CDR2 SAAAGT. CDR3 loop: CASKTGEDGKQYF. The CDR3 bases are TGTGCCAGCAAAACCGGGGAGGACGGTAAGCAGTACTTC.

This clone has only one observation. This sequence joins TRBV23-1 and TRBJ2-7, with D possibly matching TRBD2 (6 bases). TRBV23-1 is known as an ORF, though its function is uncertain. V lost 6 bases to trimming and J lost 5 bases, with 23 bases between them. This CDR3 spans 16 amino acids. CDR3 region: CASSQDFRRGRHEQYF. CDR3 nucleotides: TGCGCCAGCAGCCAAGATTTTCGGCGGGGTAGACACGAGCAGTACTTC.

This clone showed up just a few times. The gene calls are TRBV5-1 and TRBJ2-1, with 7 positions matching TRBD1. The V segment lost 2 bases and the J segment 10 bases; nucleotides outside the gene matches: 12. CDR1 and CDR2 (germline): SGHRS, YFSETQ. The CDR3 spans 15 residues. CDR3 protein: CASSFEGATRGEQFF. The CDR3 DNA reads as TGCGCCAGCAGCTTCGAGGGGGCGACCCGAGGGGAGCAGTTCTTC. Combining the CDR3 with reference TRBV5-1 and TRBJ2-1 gives the whole variable domain KAGVTQTPRYLIKTRGQQVTLSCSPISGHRSVSWYQQTPGQGLQFLFEYFSETQRNKGNFPGRFSGRQFSNSRSEMNVSTLELGDSALYLCASSFEGATRGEQFFGPGTRLTVL.

V and J are TRBV7-4 and TRBJ1-2; no firm D call. V was pared by 6 bases and J by 4 bases, with 15 bases between. Germline loops: CDR1 SGHVT, CDR2 SQSDAQ. CDR3 size: 14 residues. In nucleotides, the CDR3 is TGTGCCAGCAGGCCGGGATTTTCCCTCTATGGCTACACCTTC. It translates to CASRPGFSLYGYTF. Combining the CDR3 with reference TRBV7-4 and TRBJ1-2 gives the whole variable domain GAGVSQSPRYKVAKRGRDVALRCDSISGHVTLYWYRQTLGQGSEVLTYSQSDAQRDKSGRPSGRFSAERPERSVSTLKIQRTEQGDSAVYLCASRPGFSLYGYTFGSGTRLTVV.

This chain links TRBV18 with TRBJ2-1; 9 positions match TRBD2. This CDR3 region has 16 residues. From germline, CDR1 is KGHSH and CDR2 LQKENI. Trimming cost V 3 bases and J 7 bases; bases outside gene matches: 10. The CDR3 DNA follows: TGTGCCAGCTCACCGCTACTAGCGGGCGTGGGGAATGAGCAGTTCTTC. Its translation is CASSPLLAGVGNEQFF.

The chain combines TRBV22-1 with TRBJ1-5; no DNA check was done on the table's D call, TRBD1. TRBV22-1 is recorded as a pseudogene. The CDR3 covers 16 residues. The CDR3 DNA follows: TGTGCCACCAGTGGCCGGCGACAGAATAGCAATCAGCCCCAGCATTTT. Translating gives CATSGRRQNSNQPQHF.

The gene calls are TRBV5-1 and TRBJ2-3; D not resolved. The germline CDR1 and CDR2 sequences are SGHRS and YFSETQ. The V and J ends lost 0 bases and 5 bases respectively, with 10 bases between them. CDR3 length: 14 amino acids. CDR3 loop: CASSLALAEDTQYF. As DNA, the CDR3 is TGCGCCAGCAGCTTGGCTTTAGCCGAAGATACGCAGTATTTT.

This chain links TRBV30 with TRBJ1-1, with D hard to call. Germline V CDR1 and CDR2: GTSNPN, SVGIG (reference sequence). This CDR3 region has 16 residues. Trimming shortened V by 3 bases and J by 5 bases, and 22 bases separated the two germline ends. The CDR3 coding sequence is TGTGCCTGGAGAGACGAACGGGAGGCCTTCGAGACTGAAGCTTTCTTT. The encoded protein is CAWRDEREAFETEAFF.

The V call is TRBV6-8, the J call TRBJ1-4; the match to TRBD1 covers 9 bases. Trimming took 5 bases from V and 7 from J; bases not matched to a gene: 5. Germline assignment: CDR1 MNHGY and CDR2 SAAAGT. This CDR3 is built from 14 residues. CDR3 sequence: CASSVGQGSEKLFF. The CDR3 nucleotides read TGTGCCAGCAGTGTCGGACAGGGGAGTGAAAAACTGTTTTTT.

The CDR3 loop is CASSPHPAARNTEAFF. CDR3 nucleotide sequence: TGTGCCAGCTCACCACATCCGGCAGCGAGGAACACTGAAGCTTTCTTT. This chain joins TRBV18 and TRBJ1-1; D gene unclear. The germline gives CDR1 KGHSH, CDR2 LQKENI. Trimming took 1 base from V and 1 from J, leaving 13 bases between them. There are 16 residues in the CDR3.

The rearrangement uses TRBV6-1 and TRBJ1-2, with D hard to call. V was trimmed by 0 bases and J by 3 bases, leaving 14 bases between them. The CDR3 extends over 16 amino acids. CDR1 and CDR2 (germline): MNHNS, SASEGT. The CDR3 loop reads CASSEALGRIYYGYTF. The CDR3 bases are TGTGCCAGCAGTGAAGCGCTAGGACGGATTTACTATGGCTACACCTTC.